This TCR beta chain is from a study of shared clonotypes between healthy human individuals. Comments on this clone: One end of the junction fails to match germline, which may point to a read error.

Assay used: immunoSEQ multiplex PCR; TCRdb lists only in-frame clones, some missing. The sample lists under 2.5 million clones; about 90% were seen once. The TCR was taken from a man in his late teens or twenties in good health. Some clones in this sample may be carry-over from other donors' samples. Material: naive CD4+ T cells from PBMCs. Subset denoted: CD45RA+ positively selected.

The CDR3 bases are TGTGCCAGCAGTCTATGGGGGGGTTTGGGCACTGAAGCTTTCTTT. Residues: CASSLWGGLGTEAFF. The chain recombines TRBV28 with TRBJ1-1; D possibly corresponds to TRBD1 (5 bases). Germline lookup yields CDR1 MDHEN and CDR2 SYDVKM. The CDR3 loop spans 15 amino acids. Using reference TRBV28 and TRBJ1-1 for the parts outside the CDR3, the full variable domain is DVKVTQSSRYLVKRTGEKVFLECVQDMDHENMFWYRQDPGLGLRLIYFSYDVKMKEKGDIPEGYSVSREKKERFSLILESASTNQTSMYLCASSLWGGLGTEAFFGQGTRLTVV.